The clone carrying this T cell receptor (beta chain) was observed a handful of times. This specimen belongs to a study of blood T cell repertoires in COVID-19. Germline V gives CDR1 SGHDT, CDR2 YYEEEE. V dropped 2 bases and J dropped 2 bases, with 13 bases sitting between them. CDR3 length: 15 residues. Sequencing used immunoSEQ multiplex PCR; TCRdb keeps in-frame clones, though not all of them. Altogether around 250,000 clones are present, more than 85% being singletons, with the ten largest covering about 1.5%. The rearrangement joins TRBV5-6 to TRBJ2-5, with D perhaps TRBD2 (6 bases). The receptor's source is a woman in her forties or fifties who had recovered from COVID-19. Sequencing was done on a sample of PBMCs or T cells enriched from blood (not recorded which). CDR3 in amino acids: CASSFLAGLQETQYF. CDR3 sequence (DNA): TGTGCCAGCAGCTTTCTCGCGGGGCTACAAGAGACCCAGTACTTC.